These 5 T cell receptor beta chains were all obtained from the same sample, sequenced in a study of T cell changes during pregnancy in multiple sclerosis. The data were produced by immunoSEQ multiplex PCR, yet TCRdb's version contains in-frame clones alone and is incomplete. The sample includes more than 95,000 clones, about 90% of them seen just once. Sequenced material: peripheral blood, taken after pregnancy. These receptors were taken from a female donor with multiple sclerosis, enrolled in a pregnancy study.

The chain combines TRBV28 with TRBJ2-2, with TRBD1 matching over 9 bases. There are 16 residues in the CDR3. Trimming took 4 bases from V and 5 from J; bases not matched to a gene: 8. Germline V gene sequence: CDR1 MDHEN, CDR2 SYDVKM. The CDR3 here is CASSSAGTGITGELFF. Here the CDR3 DNA reads TGTGCCAGCAGTTCCGCCGGGACAGGGATAACCGGGGAGCTGTTTTTT.

The chain links TRBV2 to TRBJ1-1; TRBD1 aligns across 8 bases. Germline V gene sequence: CDR1 SNHLY, CDR2 FYNNEI. Trimming at V came to 4 bases and at J to 6 bases, leaving 10 bases not matched to a gene. There are 15 residues in the CDR3. The CDR3 bases are TGTGCCAGCAGTGGGACAGGGACTTACTACGCTGAAGCTTTCTTT. This gives the protein CASSGTGTYYAEAFF.

The gene calls are TRBV7-2 and TRBJ2-1; D is perhaps TRBD2 (6 bases). Trimming left V 2 bases short and J 9 bases short, with 14 bases between. Germline values: CDR1 SGHTA, CDR2 FQGNSA. This CDR3 has 14 residues. The CDR3 region is CASSLLGGVGEQFF. The CDR3 DNA reads as TGTGCCAGCAGCTTATTAGGAGGGGTAGGTGAGCAGTTCTTC.

The chain has TRBV19 and TRBJ1-5, with 11 bases fitting TRBD1. Germline-derived CDR1 and CDR2 are LNHDA and SQIVND (reference sequence). With 5 bases clipped from V and 4 bases from J, the junction kept 13 bases outside the gene matches. The CDR3 runs to 18 residues. CDR3: CASSSSRTGGIGNQPQHF. The CDR3 DNA reads TGTGCCAGTAGTTCATCTCGGACAGGGGGCATTGGGAATCAGCCCCAGCATTTT.

V and J are TRBV28 and TRBJ1-2, with unresolved D. Trimming shortened V by 6 bases and J by 5 bases, and 4 bases separated the two germline ends. This CDR3 is 10 amino acids long. Per the germline V gene, CDR1 is MDHEN and CDR2 is SYDVKM. The CDR3 sequence is CASSQYGYTF. CDR3 coding DNA: TGTGCCAGCAGCCAGTATGGCTACACCTTC.